What follows is one T cell receptor beta chain and its context. Its antigen is as yet unknown. This sample is part of a study of monozygotic twins with inflammatory bowel disease. Germline values: CDR1 MNHEY, CDR2 SMNVEV (reference sequence). CDR3 length: 14 amino acids. Overall study findings and caveats: A single strong IBD-associated signal or clonotype was not supported by the findings. Repertoire similarity was not found to differ between concordant and discordant twins, possibly from limited power.

TCRdb reworked the 5' RACE reads into one entry per CDR3 protein, no DNA. The sample table sets out 200,000 to 250,000 distinct CDR3 sequences. The total RNA came straight from whole blood, and T cells were not sorted beforehand. Source material: blood. The TCR sequence derives from a human donor with ulcerative colitis or Crohn's disease, or a healthy co-twin of an affected twin (not recorded which). This chain links TRBV27 with TRBJ2-5; TCRdb calls TRBD1, which cannot be checked without DNA. The CDR3 spells CASSLGLWGETQYF.